This T cell receptor beta chain was documented in a study of control samples from healthy donors and cancer patients. Profiled with immunoSEQ multiplex PCR; TCRdb holds only in-frame clones, not every one. The sample carries 100,000 to 150,000 clones, 92% recorded once. The germline V gene encodes CDR1 GTSNPN and CDR2 SVGIG (reference sequence). Germline trimming cut 5 bases from V and 3 bases from J; bases unmatched to any gene: 7. There are 14 residues in the CDR3. This sequence originates from a woman aged 45-65 years in good health. Sequenced sample: blood. This chain connects TRBV30 to TRBJ1-5, with 7 bases lining up with TRBD1. For the CDR3, the DNA is TGTGCCTGGGGGCTGGGACAGATCAATCAGCCCCAGCATTTT. It encodes CAWGLGQINQPQHF. Combining the CDR3 with reference TRBV30 and TRBJ1-5 gives the whole variable domain SQTIHQWPATLVQPVGSPLSLECTVEGTSNPNLYWYRQAAGRGLQLLFYSVGIGQISSEVPQNLSASRPQDRQFILSSKKLLLSDSGFYLCAWGLGQINQPQHFGDGTRLSIL.